This T cell receptor beta chain derives from a study of T cells in localized non-small cell lung cancer. Assay used: immunoSEQ multiplex PCR; TCRdb lists only in-frame clones, some missing. The repertoire holds tens of thousands of clones, about 76% seen once, with about 37% in the top ten. Trimming removed 1 base at V and 5 bases at J, with 17 bases between. This CDR3 has 16 amino acids. The germline CDR1 and CDR2 sequences are LGHNA and YNFKEQ. The sequences come from PBMCs, collected before any cancer treatment. The chain carries TRBV4-2 and TRBJ1-1; tentatively, D is TRBD1 (6 bases). The source is a woman aged 40-75 years with stage II squamous cell lung carcinoma. Written as DNA, the CDR3 is TGTGCCAGCAGCCAAGGGGGTCCAGGGGTCTTAACTGAAGCTTTCTTT. Translating it yields CASSQGGPGVLTEAFF.